This T cell receptor (beta chain) was recovered during a study of control samples from healthy donors and cancer patients. TCRdb keeps only in-frame clones here, not all; method: immunoSEQ multiplex PCR. The sample carries some 100,000 clones, roughly 87% recorded once. Germline V gene lookup returns CDR1 KGHSH and CDR2 LQKENI. The CDR3 sequence is 14 residues long. The V and J ends lost 1 base and 7 bases respectively, with 13 bases between them. Input material: blood. This sequence originates from a woman aged 50 to 65 in good health. The chain joins TRBV18 to TRBJ1-2, with unresolved D. The CDR3 DNA sequence: TGTGCCAGCTCACCACGTTCCGGGGTGGGTGGCTACACCTTC. Amino acid sequence: CASSPRSGVGGYTF.